This T cell receptor (beta chain) derives from a study of shared clonotypes between healthy human individuals. Study-wide results and caveats: Shared across four donors were 4% to 5% of the naive CD4 clonotypes. The donor pool, a small one, limited the genetic and exposure-history diversity represented.

Only CD45RO-negative cells positively selected for CCR7 counted as naive CD8 cells, so terminally differentiated effector memory CD45RA+ cells were excluded. Per germline, CDR1 MNHNS and CDR2 SASEGT. Trimming left V 4 bases short and J 0 bases short, with 13 bases between. The CDR3 consists of 15 residues. The protocol was immunoSEQ multiplex PCR, while the TCRdb copy is restricted to in-frame clones and leaves out a portion. The sample lists about 1.9 million clones, just under 95% occurring once. About this clone: Its antigen is not known.

The chain couples TRBV6-1 to TRBJ2-7, with unresolved D. The source of this sequence is a young man in good health. Some clones in this sample may be carry-over from other donors' samples. The source material was naive CD8+ T cells from PBMCs. The CDR3 DNA reads as TGTGCCAGCAGTGGCCGGGCCCTGAACTCCTACGAGCAGTACTTC. Encoded protein: CASSGRALNSYEQYF.